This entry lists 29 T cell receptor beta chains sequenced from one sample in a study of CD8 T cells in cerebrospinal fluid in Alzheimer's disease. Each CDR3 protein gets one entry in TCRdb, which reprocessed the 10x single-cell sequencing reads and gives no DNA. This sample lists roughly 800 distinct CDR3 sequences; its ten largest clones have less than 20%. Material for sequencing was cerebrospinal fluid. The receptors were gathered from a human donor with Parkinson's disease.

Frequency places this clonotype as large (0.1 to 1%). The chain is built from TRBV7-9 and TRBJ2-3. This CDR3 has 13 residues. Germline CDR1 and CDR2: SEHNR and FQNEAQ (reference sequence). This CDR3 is CASSLFGTDTQYF.

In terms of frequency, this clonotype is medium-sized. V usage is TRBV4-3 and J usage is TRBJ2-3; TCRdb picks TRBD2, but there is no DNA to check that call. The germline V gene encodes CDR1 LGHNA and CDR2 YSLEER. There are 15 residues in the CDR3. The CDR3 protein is CASSQSAGVADTQYF.

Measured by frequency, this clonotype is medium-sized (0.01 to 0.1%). CDR3 loop: CASSSLPGVSGNTIYF. The rearrangement links TRBV7-9 to TRBJ1-3. Germline V CDR1 and CDR2: SEHNR, FQNEAQ (reference sequence). The CDR3 length is 16 residues. Variable domain in full (rest from reference TRBV7-9 and TRBJ1-3): DTGVSQNPRHKITKRGQNVTFRCDPISEHNRLYWYRQTLGQGPEFLTYFQNEAQLEKSRLLSDRFSAERPKGSFSTLEIQRTEQGDSAMYLCASSSLPGVSGNTIYFGEGSWLTVV.

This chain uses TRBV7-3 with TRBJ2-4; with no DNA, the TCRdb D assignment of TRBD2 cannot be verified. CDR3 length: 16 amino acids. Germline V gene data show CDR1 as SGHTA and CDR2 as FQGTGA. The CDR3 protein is CASSDRTSGSPHIQYF.

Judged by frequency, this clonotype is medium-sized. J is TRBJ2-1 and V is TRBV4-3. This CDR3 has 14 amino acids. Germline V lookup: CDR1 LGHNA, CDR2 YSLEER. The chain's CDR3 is CASSQEPFYNEQFF.

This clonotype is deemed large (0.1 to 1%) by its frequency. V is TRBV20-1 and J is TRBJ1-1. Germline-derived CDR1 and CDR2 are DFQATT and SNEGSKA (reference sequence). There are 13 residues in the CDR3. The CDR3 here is CSARDGLNTEAFF.

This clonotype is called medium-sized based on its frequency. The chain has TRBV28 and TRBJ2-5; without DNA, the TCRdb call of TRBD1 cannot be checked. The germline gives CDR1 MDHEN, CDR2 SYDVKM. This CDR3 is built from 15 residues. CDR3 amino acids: CASSSRGQHQETQYF.

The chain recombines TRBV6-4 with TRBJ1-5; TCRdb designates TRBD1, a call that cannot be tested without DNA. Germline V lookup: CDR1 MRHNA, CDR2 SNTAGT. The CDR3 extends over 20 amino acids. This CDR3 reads CASSGTLQGRGDYSNQPQHF.

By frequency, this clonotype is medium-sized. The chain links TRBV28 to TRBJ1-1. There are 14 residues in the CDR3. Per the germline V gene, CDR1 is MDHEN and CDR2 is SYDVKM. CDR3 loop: CASTRGGRNTEAFF.

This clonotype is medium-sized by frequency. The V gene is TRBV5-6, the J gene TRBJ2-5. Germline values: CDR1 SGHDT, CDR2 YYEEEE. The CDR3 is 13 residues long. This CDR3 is CASSLGGMETQYF.

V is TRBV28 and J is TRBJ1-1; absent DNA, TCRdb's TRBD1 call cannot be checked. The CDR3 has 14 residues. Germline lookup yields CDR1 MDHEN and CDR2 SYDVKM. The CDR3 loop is CASSVPGQGPEAFF.

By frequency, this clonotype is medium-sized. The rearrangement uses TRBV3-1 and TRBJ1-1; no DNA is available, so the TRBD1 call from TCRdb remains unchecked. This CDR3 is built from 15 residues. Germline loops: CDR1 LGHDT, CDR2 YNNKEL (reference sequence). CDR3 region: CASSPYLQGNTEAFF.

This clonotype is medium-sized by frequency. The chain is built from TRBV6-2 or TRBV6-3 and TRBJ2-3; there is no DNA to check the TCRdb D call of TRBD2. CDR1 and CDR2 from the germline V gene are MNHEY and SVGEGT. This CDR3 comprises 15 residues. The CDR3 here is CASSPTSGGAGTQYF.

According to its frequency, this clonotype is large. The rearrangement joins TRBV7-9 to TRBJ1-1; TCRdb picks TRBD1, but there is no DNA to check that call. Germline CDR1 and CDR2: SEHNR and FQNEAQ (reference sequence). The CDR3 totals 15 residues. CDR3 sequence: CASSLVVGANTEAFF.

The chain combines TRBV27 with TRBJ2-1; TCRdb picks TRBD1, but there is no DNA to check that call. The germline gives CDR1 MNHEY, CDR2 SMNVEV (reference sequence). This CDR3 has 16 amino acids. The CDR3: CASSSWSGPLGNEQFF.

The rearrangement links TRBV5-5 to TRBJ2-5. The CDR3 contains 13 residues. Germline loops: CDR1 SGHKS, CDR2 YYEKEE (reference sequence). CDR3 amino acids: CASSPDAGETQYF.

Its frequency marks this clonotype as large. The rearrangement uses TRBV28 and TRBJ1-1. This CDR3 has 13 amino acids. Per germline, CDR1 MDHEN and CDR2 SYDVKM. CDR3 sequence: CASSQASNTEAFF.

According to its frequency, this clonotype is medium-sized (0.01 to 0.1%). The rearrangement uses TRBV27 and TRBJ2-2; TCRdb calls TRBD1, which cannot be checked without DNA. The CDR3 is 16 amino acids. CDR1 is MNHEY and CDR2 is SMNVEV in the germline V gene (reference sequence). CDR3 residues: CASWGRRGQNTGELFF.

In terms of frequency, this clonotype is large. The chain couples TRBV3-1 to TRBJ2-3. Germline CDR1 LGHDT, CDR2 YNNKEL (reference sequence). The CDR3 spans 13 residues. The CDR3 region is CASSQVRSDTQYF.

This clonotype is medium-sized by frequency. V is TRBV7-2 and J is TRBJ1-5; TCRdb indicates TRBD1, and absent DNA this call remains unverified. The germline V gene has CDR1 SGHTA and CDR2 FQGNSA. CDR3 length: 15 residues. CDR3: CASSTTRGVSQPQHF.

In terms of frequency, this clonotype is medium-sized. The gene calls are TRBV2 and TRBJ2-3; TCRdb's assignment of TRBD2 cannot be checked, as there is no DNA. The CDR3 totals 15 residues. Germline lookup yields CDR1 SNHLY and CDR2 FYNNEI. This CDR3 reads CARSGTSGDADTQYF.

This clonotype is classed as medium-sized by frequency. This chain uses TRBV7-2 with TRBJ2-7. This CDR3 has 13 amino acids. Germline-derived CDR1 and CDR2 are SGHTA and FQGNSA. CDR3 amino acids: CASSLDFYYEQYF.

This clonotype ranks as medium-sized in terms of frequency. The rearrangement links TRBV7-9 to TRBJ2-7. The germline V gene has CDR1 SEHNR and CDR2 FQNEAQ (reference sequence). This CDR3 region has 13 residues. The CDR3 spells CASSLDRAYEQYF. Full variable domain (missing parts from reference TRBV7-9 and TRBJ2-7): DTGVSQNPRHKITKRGQNVTFRCDPISEHNRLYWYRQTLGQGPEFLTYFQNEAQLEKSRLLSDRFSAERPKGSFSTLEIQRTEQGDSAMYLCASSLDRAYEQYFGPGTRLTVT.

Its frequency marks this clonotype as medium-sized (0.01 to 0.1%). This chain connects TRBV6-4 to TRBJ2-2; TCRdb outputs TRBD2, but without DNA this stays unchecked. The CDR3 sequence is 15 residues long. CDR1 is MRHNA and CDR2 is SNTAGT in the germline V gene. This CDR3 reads CASSLTSGNTGELFF.

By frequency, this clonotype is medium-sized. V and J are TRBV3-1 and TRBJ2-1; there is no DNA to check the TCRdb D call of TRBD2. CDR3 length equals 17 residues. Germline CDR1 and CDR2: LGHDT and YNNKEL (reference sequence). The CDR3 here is CASSHQGTSGPYNEQFF.

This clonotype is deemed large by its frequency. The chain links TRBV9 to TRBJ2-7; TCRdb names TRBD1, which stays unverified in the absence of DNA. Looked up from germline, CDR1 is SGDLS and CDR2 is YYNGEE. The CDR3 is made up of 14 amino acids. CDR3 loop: CASSARTGPYEQYF.

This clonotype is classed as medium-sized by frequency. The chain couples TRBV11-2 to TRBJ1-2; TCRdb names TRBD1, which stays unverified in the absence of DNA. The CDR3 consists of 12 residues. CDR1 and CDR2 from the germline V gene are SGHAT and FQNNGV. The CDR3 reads CASSLVRDGYTF.

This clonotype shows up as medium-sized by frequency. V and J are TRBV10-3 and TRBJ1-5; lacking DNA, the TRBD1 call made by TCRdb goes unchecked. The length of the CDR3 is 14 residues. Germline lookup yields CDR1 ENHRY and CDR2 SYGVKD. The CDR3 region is CASTGGSLNQPQHF.

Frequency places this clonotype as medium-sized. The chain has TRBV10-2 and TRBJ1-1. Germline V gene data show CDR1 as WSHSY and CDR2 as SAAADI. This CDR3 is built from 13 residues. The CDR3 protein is CASSDEVNTEAFF.